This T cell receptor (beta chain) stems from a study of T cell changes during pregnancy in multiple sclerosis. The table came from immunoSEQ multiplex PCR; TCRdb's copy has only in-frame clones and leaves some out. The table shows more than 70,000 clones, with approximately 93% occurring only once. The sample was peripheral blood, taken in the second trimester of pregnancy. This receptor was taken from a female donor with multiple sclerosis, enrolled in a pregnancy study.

In nucleotides, the CDR3 is TGTGCCAGCAGCTCGGGAGTCGGGGGACCCCAGCATTTT. Its protein product is CASSSGVGGPQHF. The rearrangement links TRBV5-6 to TRBJ1-5, with D perhaps TRBD1 (5 bases). Trimming removed 3 bases from V and 10 bases from J, with 14 bases in between. The CDR3 covers 13 residues. Per germline, CDR1 SGHDT and CDR2 YYEEEE.